This T cell receptor beta chain was captured in a study of blood T cell repertoires in COVID-19. Measured with immunoSEQ multiplex PCR; TCRdb has only the in-frame clones, and not every one. The sample has some 45,000 clones, about 90% seen once; the top ten hold 6.4%. The sequence was obtained from a man in his 70s with active COVID-19. The sequenced sample was peripheral blood.

CDR3 region: CASRRSLLAGNTDTQYF. The DNA for the CDR3 is TGTGCCAGCAGACGGAGTCTCCTAGCGGGGAACACAGATACGCAGTATTTT. The chain has TRBV2 and TRBJ2-3, with 9 nucleotides matching TRBD2. The CDR3 is 17 residues long. Germline trimming cut 6 bases from V and 2 bases from J; bases unmatched to any gene: 12. Germline CDR1 is SNHLY and CDR2 is FYNNEI. Complete variable domain (other parts from reference TRBV2 and TRBJ2-3): EPEVTQTPSHQVTQMGQEVILRCVPISNHLYFYWYRQILGQKVEFLVSFYNNEISEKSEIFDDQFSVERPDGSNFTLKIRSTKLEDSAMYFCASRRSLLAGNTDTQYFGPGTRLTVL.